The rows below give T cell receptor beta chains drawn from one sample of a study of blood T cells in healthy people across ages. TCRdb itself ran the 5' RACE reads through MiXCR, one entry per CDR3 protein. The profile shows 1.5 million to 2 million distinct CDR3 sequences, about 39% of them singletons. Sample: blood. The receptors come from a human donor in good health. The conserved cysteine and the conserved F or W are not part of the CDR3 here. The order of the fields is V gene, J gene, CDR3 protein.

TRBV9	TRBJ1-4	ASSQGAEGEKLF
TRBV4-1	TRBJ2-3	ASSHEGGGPITDTQY
TRBV14	TRBJ2-4	ASSSQGASKNIQY
TRBV6-2/TRBV6-3	TRBJ1-5	ASRRPGDNQPQH
TRBV12-3/TRBV12-4	TRBJ2-6	ASSSGQAVRANVLT
TRBV29-1	TRBJ2-7	SGSFEGVEQY
TRBV6-5	TRBJ1-4	ASSSGLTNEELF
TRBV5-5	TRBJ2-2	ASSNPGDTTGELF
TRBV7-9	TRBJ2-1	ASSLANGGYNEQF
TRBV11-1	TRBJ2-5	ASSLLGHVQETQY
TRBV2	TRBJ2-1	ASSIDRVQHEQF
TRBV12-3/TRBV12-4	TRBJ1-2	ASSFATYRGLT
TRBV20-1	TRBJ2-1	SAYKGQGAYNEQF
TRBV7-2	.	ASSSSLIEQY
TRBV7-8	TRBJ1-6	ASSLGARPYSPLH
TRBV15	TRBJ1-2	ATSLDRVNGYT
TRBV7-3	TRBJ1-6	ASSFQGSDSPLH
TRBV29-1	TRBJ2-3	SVVQRGSTDTQY
TRBV10-3	.	AIRGDVQETQY
TRBV4-3	TRBJ1-2	ASSETPRGANYGYT
TRBV18	TRBJ1-2	ASSPRQDRNIYGYT
TRBV10-3	TRBJ2-5	AISERTGSEETQY
TRBV6-6	TRBJ2-2	AGSYPIGPGELF
TRBV6-2/TRBV6-3	TRBJ1-4	ASRPLGGWKLF
TRBV29-1	TRBJ2-7	SVEVGDSKQY
TRBV7-9	.	ASSFGFRGSHVDEQY
TRBV28	TRBJ2-3	ASSSRDRVYGSTDTQY
TRBV30	TRBJ1-2	AWSTDGYT
TRBV29-1	TRBJ1-2	SVGYRGDGYT
TRBV10-2	TRBJ2-7	ASSEWVGASYEQY
TRBV5-1	TRBJ2-3	ASSFQGAVNLRTDTQY
TRBV5-1	TRBJ1-1	ASSLEAPATTEAF
TRBV7-3	TRBJ2-1	ASSLRLAGGRGNNEQF
TRBV20-1	TRBJ2-1	SARVLRRGPYNEQF
TRBV5-6	TRBJ2-7	ASSLAPGQADEQY
TRBV29-1	TRBJ1-2	SVDSGNEGYT
TRBV9	TRBJ2-5	ASTAGLAGGETQY
TRBV28	TRBJ1-6	ASSPTDREAYNSPLH
TRBV6-1	TRBJ2-7	ASRSYDRPYEQY
TRBV6-4	TRBJ2-3	AIKQEEGSTDTQY
TRBV6-2/TRBV6-3	TRBJ2-4	ASSQPGTNIQY
TRBV12-3/TRBV12-4	TRBJ1-2	ASSLQTGGYGYT
TRBV11-2	TRBJ2-7	ASSLTQYEQY